These T cell receptor beta chains were read from a single sample in a study of T cells in Graves' hyperthyroidism and ophthalmopathy. One entry per CDR3 protein results from TCRdb running MiXCR on the multiplex PCR reads. The data contain some 210,000 distinct CDR3 sequences, about a sixth of them singletons. The sample consisted of blood. Receptor source: a man aged 50-59 years with Graves' hyperthyroidism. CDR3s include the opening cysteine and the closing phenylalanine or tryptophan. The order of the fields is CDR3 DNA, CDR3 protein, clone size, J gene, V gene, D gene. The D gene is left open where the match is weak. Rows may omit the clone size; those that give it use once, few, many or a size class.

CDR3 DNA: TGTGCCAGCAGCCAAGAAACAGGGACTAGCGAGCAGTACTTC
CDR3 protein: CASSQETGTSEQYF
clone size: few
J gene: TRBJ2-7
V gene: TRBV4-2
D gene: TRBD2

CDR3 DNA: TGCAGTGCCGTCCGGGACAGGGAACGCGATACGCAGTATTTT
CDR3 protein: CSAVRDRERDTQYF
clone size: few
J gene: TRBJ2-3
V gene: TRBV20-1
D gene: TRBD1

CDR3 DNA: TGCGCCAGCAGCCAACGTACAGGGGGCACTGAAGCTTTCTTT
CDR3 protein: CASSQRTGGTEAFF
clone size: NA
J gene: TRBJ1-1
V gene: TRBV5-1
D gene: TRBD1

CDR3 DNA: TGTGCCAGCAGTTTTTCGGGGGCTAGTGAGCAGTACTTC
CDR3 protein: CASSFSGASEQYF
clone size: few
J gene: TRBJ2-7
V gene: TRBV28
D gene: NA

CDR3 DNA: TGTGCCAGCAGCCCCCGACTAGCGGGGGGGAACACCGGGGAGCTGTTTTTT
CDR3 protein: CASSPRLAGGNTGELFF
clone size: NA
J gene: TRBJ2-2
V gene: TRBV3-1
D gene: TRBD2

CDR3 DNA: TGTGCCAGCAGTTCCTATCCGGGACCCCTAGGAGAGACCCAGTACTTC
CDR3 protein: CASSSYPGPLGETQYF
clone size: many
J gene: TRBJ2-5
V gene: TRBV6-2/TRBV6-3
D gene: NA

CDR3 DNA: TGTGCCAGTAGAAAAGGGGACACCTTTAACTATGGCTACACCTTC
CDR3 protein: CASRKGDTFNYGYTF
clone size: NA
J gene: TRBJ1-2
V gene: TRBV19
D gene: NA

CDR3 DNA: TGTGCCAGCAGTCCCTACGGGGGGACAGCGAACACCGGGGAGCTGTTTTTT
CDR3 protein: CASSPYGGTANTGELFF
clone size: many
J gene: TRBJ2-2
V gene: TRBV11-2
D gene: NA

CDR3 DNA: TGTGCCAGCAGCAATAGCGGGAGGTCCTACAATGAGCAGTTCTTC
CDR3 protein: CASSNSGRSYNEQFF
clone size: few
J gene: TRBJ2-1
V gene: TRBV3-1
D gene: TRBD2

CDR3 DNA: TGCGCCAGCAGCTGGGGACAGAATGAAAAACTGTTTTTT
CDR3 protein: CASSWGQNEKLFF
clone size: NA
J gene: TRBJ1-4
V gene: TRBV5-1
D gene: TRBD1

CDR3 DNA: TGTGCCAGCAGGGGGGACGGCCACAATGAGCAGTTCTTC
CDR3 protein: CASRGDGHNEQFF
clone size: many
J gene: TRBJ2-1
V gene: TRBV12-3/TRBV12-4
D gene: NA

CDR3 DNA: TGTGCCTGGAGCGGGAGCTTCTACAATGAGCAGTTCTTC
CDR3 protein: CAWSGSFYNEQFF
clone size: NA
J gene: TRBJ2-1
V gene: TRBV30
D gene: NA

CDR3 DNA: TGCAGTGCGGGCGAGTTTGACAGGGGGAGTGTTGGCTACACCTTC
CDR3 protein: CSAGEFDRGSVGYTF
clone size: NA
J gene: TRBJ1-2
V gene: TRBV20-1
D gene: TRBD1

CDR3 DNA: TGTGCCAGCAGCCTGCTGGGAAACACCATATATTTT
CDR3 protein: CASSLLGNTIYF
clone size: few
J gene: TRBJ1-3
V gene: TRBV11-2
D gene: NA

CDR3 DNA: TGTGCCAGCAGCGGGTGGGGACGGCCGGTGACTAGCGGGACTGCCAATGAGCAGTTCTTC
CDR3 protein: CASSGWGRPVTSGTANEQFF
clone size: NA
J gene: TRBJ2-1
V gene: TRBV7-9
D gene: TRBD2